The subject of this entry is one T cell receptor (beta chain). No cognate antigen has been identified for it. One base away there is no much larger clone; base qualities are not given. This sample is part of a study of blood T cell repertoires in COVID-19 (dated by TCRdb to the early 2020s). Study-level background: Collaborator samples came from the United States, Italy and Spain and covered acute and convalescent phases of COVID-19. The prospective study material was composed of cDNA or gDNA derived from T cells, B-cell-depleted T cells, or PBMCs. The dataset comprised deeply sampled blood TCRbeta repertoires from subjects exposed to, actively infected with, or recovered from COVID-19. The repertoires were made available in a free public database intended to serve as a resource for research on the immune response to SARS-CoV-2. Samples were obtained from the ongoing ImmuneRACE study (first 160 participants) and from some 1,300 subjects provided by 6 global collaborators. Sample metadata almost always included a de-identified subject ID, COVID-19 status, age in years and sex. Where HLA class I and class II types were available, the types were taken from metadata supplied by the sample provider, not from assay-based typing.

Enrolling through a virtual design, the prospective study's participants ranged in age from roughly 18 to 95 years and lived across roughly 23 United States geographic areas. In the prospective study, participants were assigned to cohorts based on the clinical history participants reported in a screening survey and a study questionnaire. In the prospective study, mobile phlebotomists collected whole blood, serum and a nasopharyngeal or oropharyngeal swab from each participant. Participants in the prospective study had the option to provide additional blood draws and questionnaires over an approximately 2-month period. Blood samples from the prospective study were shipped frozen or at room temperature prior to DNA extraction. TCRbeta CDR3 regions were amplified from genomic DNA by means of the immunoSEQ Assay, a bias-controlled multiplex PCR. The authors' pipeline ran thus. Within the assay, amplification of reference gene primers was used to estimate how many nucleated cells each sample contained. Sequence reads were collapsed and filtered to measure the absolute abundance of every unique TCRbeta CDR3 rearrangement. Productive Simpson clonality was computed per sample as the square root of Simpson's diversity index over productive rearrangements. This is the immuneACCESS table as TCRdb keeps it, with only in-frame sequences that have V and J called. A part of the clones is gone; compared with another copy, unresolved V genes explain less than half, and the rest is unexplained. That table supplies the V and J calls and clone size; D and trimming were determined from the DNA. In all, the sample holds about 220,000 clones, and roughly nine tenths of those were seen once. The ten biggest clones cover approximately 3.8% of the sample.

Summary of the overall study and its limitations: The quantity of clinical and demographic metadata differed by source and by participant and was supplied without curation.

Based on the germline V gene, the CDR1 and CDR2 sequences are SGHRS and YFSETQ. The CDR3, from cysteine to phenylalanine, totals 14 residues. The entry retains the CDR3 DNA only, 42 bases that are in frame from base 1. V gives up 1 base and J gives up 5 bases, and the segment between their germline ends measures 12 bases. Sequencing was done on a sample of PBMCs or T cells enriched from blood (not recorded which). In this chain, TRBV5-1 is recombined with TRBJ2-5; the D gene is unclear. The TCR originated in a young woman in a cohort exposed to, infected with or recovered from COVID-19 (not recorded which). The CDR3 protein sequence reads: CASSLTLGVETQYF. The DNA sequence reads TGCGCCAGCAGCTTGACCCTCGGAGTGGAGACCCAGTACTTC.